Below are 32 T cell receptor beta chains sequenced from a single sample in a study of breast tumors, draining lymph nodes, adjacent tissues (dated by TCRdb to the mid-2010s). The library was made by multiplex PCR. The reads were generated on an Illumina HiSeq 2000. TCRdb's own reprocessing of the public reads used fastp at Q25 and MiXCR and kept productive beta chains. CDR3 protein duplicates are merged, each entry listing the most common genes and DNA. For this sample there are a few hundred thousand distinct CDR3 sequences; roughly a third appear just once. The ten top clones hold about 3.9% of the sample. The lymph node samples were taken from the axillary draining lymph nodes of breast cancer patients. The specimen was axillary lymph node tissue. All receptors derive from a female donor with breast cancer. Some clones in this sample may be carry-over from other donors' samples.

This clonotype has at least ten counts. V and J are TRBV5-1 and TRBJ2-2; D remains ambiguous. Germline loops: CDR1 SGHRS, CDR2 YFSETQ. V was clipped by 1 base and J by 5 bases, with 6 bases between them. This CDR3 is built from 13 residues. The CDR3 is CASSLSATGELFF. CDR3 DNA: TGCGCCAGCAGCTTGTCAGCGACCGGGGAGCTGTTTTTT.

The sample holds a few counts of this clonotype. At one end, the junction sequence differs from germline, possibly due to a read error. The chain employs TRBV7-3 and TRBJ2-5; the match to TRBD1 covers 8 bases. Germline V lookup: CDR1 SGHTA, CDR2 FQGTGA. The CDR3 is 15 residues long. The CDR3 here is CASSLTGQAQETQHF. CDR3 coding DNA: TGTGCCAGCAGCTTAACGGGACAGGCACAAGAGACCCAGCACTTC.

The chain joins TRBV25-1 to TRBJ2-3; perhaps TRBD1 as D (6 bases). Germline-derived CDR1 and CDR2 are MGHDK and SYGVNS. The CDR3 runs to 13 residues. CDR3 DNA sequence: TGTGCTAGGTACAGGGCAAGCACAGATACGCAGTATTTT. It codes for CARYRASTDTQYF.

The sample holds a few counts of this clonotype. This chain links TRBV19 with TRBJ1-1, with 8 bases that match TRBD1. V shed 6 bases, J shed 0 bases, and the junction held 9 bases outside the gene matches. This CDR3 is built from 16 residues. Germline CDR1 is LNHDA and CDR2 is SQIVND (reference sequence). For the CDR3, the DNA is TGTGCCAGTAGGATCTCTACAGGGGGTTTGAACACTGAAGCTTTCTTT. It yields the protein CASRISTGGLNTEAFF.

This clonotype has a count of ten or more. The chain has TRBV4-3 and TRBJ1-6; D gene ambiguous. V was shortened by 1 base and J by 7 bases, with 11 bases between the two germline ends. CDR1 and CDR2 (germline): LGHNA, YSLEER. CDR3 length: 15 residues. In DNA form, the CDR3 reads TGCGCCAGCAGCCAAGGATCCAGCTCCAATTCACCCCTCCACTTT. This encodes CASSQGSSSNSPLHF.

This clonotype has a count of ten or more. The rearrangement uses TRBV20-1 and TRBJ2-7, with D possibly matching TRBD1 (5 bases). V lost 5 bases, J lost 4 bases, and 9 bases lay in between. This CDR3 region has 11 residues. From germline, CDR1 is DFQATT and CDR2 SNEGSKA (reference sequence). CDR3 in DNA: TGCAGTGCTTCCAGGGAATACGAGCAGTACTTC. It codes for CSASREYEQYF.

This chain joins TRBV7-6 and TRBJ2-7, with D possibly being TRBD1 or TRBD2 (5 bases each). Germline V gene lookup returns CDR1 SGHVS and CDR2 FNYEAQ. This CDR3 region has 15 residues. Deletions cut 5 bases from V and 6 bases from J, with 20 bases between. The CDR3, as DNA: TGTGCCAGCAGCCAACAGGCCCTAGCTGATGGCGAGCAGTACTTC. Translated, it gives CASSQQALADGEQYF.

The rearrangement joins TRBV3-1 to TRBJ2-7; tentative D call: TRBD2 (6 bases). Germline V CDR1 and CDR2: LGHDT, YNNKEL (reference sequence). Trimming removed 0 bases at V and 6 bases at J, with 12 bases between. This CDR3 comprises 14 residues. The CDR3 region has the DNA TGTGCCAGCAGCCAAGACTTTATGGGGGGCGAGCAGTACTTC. Translating gives CASSQDFMGGEQYF.

The sample holds a few counts of this clonotype. The rearrangement links TRBV28 to TRBJ2-5; D unclear. In germline, CDR1 is MDHEN, CDR2 SYDVKM. Trimming removed 8 bases from V and 4 bases from J, with 8 bases in between. The CDR3 contains 11 residues. CDR3 bases: TGTGCCAGCTCTTGGTCAGAGACCCAGTACTTC. Its protein is CASSWSETQYF.

The sample holds a few counts of this clonotype. The chain is built from TRBV29-1 and TRBJ1-1, with D hard to call. This CDR3 spans 16 amino acids. Per the germline V gene, CDR1 is SQVTM and CDR2 is ANQGSEA. V dropped 0 bases and J dropped 1 base, with 15 bases sitting between them. The CDR3 spells CSVEEIGQTWNTEAFF. The CDR3, as DNA: TGCAGCGTTGAAGAAATCGGCCAGACCTGGAACACTGAAGCTTTCTTT.

J is TRBJ2-5 and V is TRBV6-5, with 9 bases lining up with TRBD2. V lost 4 bases, J lost 4 bases, and 7 bases stayed unmatched. The CDR3 runs to 15 residues. Germline V gene lookup returns CDR1 MNHEY and CDR2 SVGAGI. The CDR3 nucleotides read TGTGCCAGCAGTTCGGGCGGGGGGGCCGGAGAGACCCAGTACTTC. It yields the protein CASSSGGGAGETQYF.

The chain combines TRBV6-1 with TRBJ2-1, with 7 bases lining up with TRBD2. Germline assignment: CDR1 MNHNS and CDR2 SASEGT. Trimming at V came to 7 bases and at J to 0 bases, leaving 6 bases not matched to a gene. The CDR3 length is 15 residues. CDR3 in amino acids: CASKGLPLSYNEQFF. CDR3 bases: TGTGCCAGCAAGGGACTACCCCTCTCCTACAATGAGCAGTTCTTC.

The count of this clonotype is one. The chain carries TRBV2 and TRBJ2-3; perhaps D is TRBD1 or TRBD2 (5 bases each). The CDR3 has 16 amino acids. V lost 3 bases and J 0 bases, leaving 13 bases between the germline ends. CDR1 SNHLY and CDR2 FYNNEI come from the germline V gene. CDR3 nucleotide sequence: TGTGCCAGCAGTGACAATTCGGGACCCAGCACAGATACGCAGTATTTT. It is translated as CASSDNSGPSTDTQYF.

Ten or more counts support this clonotype. J is TRBJ1-5 and V is TRBV19; perhaps TRBD1 as D (5 bases). Germline V gene lookup returns CDR1 LNHDA and CDR2 SQIVND (reference sequence). V lost 1 base and J lost 3, with 7 bases in between. The CDR3 consists of 14 residues. CDR3 nucleotide sequence: TGTGCCAGTAGTATAGTGACAGCCAATCAGCCCCAGCATTTT. Its protein is CASSIVTANQPQHF. Full variable domain (outside the CDR3, taken from reference TRBV19 and TRBJ1-5): DGGITQSPKYLFRKEGQNVTLSCEQNLNHDAMYWYRQDPGQGLRLIYYSQIVNDFQKGDIAEGYSVSREKKESFPLTVTSAQKNPTAFYLCASSIVTANQPQHFGDGTRLSIL.

With respect to this clonotype: This may be a read error: a much more frequent sequence differs by one nucleotide. This sequence joins TRBV4-1 and TRBJ2-3; TRBD2 agrees at 7 bases. The germline gives CDR1 MGHRA, CDR2 YSYEKL. The CDR3 is made up of 17 amino acids. The CDR3 region has the DNA TGCGCCAGCAGCCAACCCGGGCTAGCGGCCCTCACAGATAGGCAGTATTTT. This translates into CASSQPGLAALTDRQYF.

This clonotype was counted ten times or more. The chain employs TRBV3-1 and TRBJ2-7; D gene unclear. The CDR3 consists of 14 residues. Trimming took 1 base from V and 3 from J, leaving 10 bases between them. Germline V lookup: CDR1 LGHDT, CDR2 YNNKEL (reference sequence). CDR3 protein: CASSQAMTIYEQYF. The DNA for the CDR3 is TGTGCCAGCAGCCAAGCTATGACAATCTACGAGCAGTACTTC.

V and J are TRBV5-8 and TRBJ1-6; D gene uncertain. CDR3 length: 16 residues. With 2 bases removed from V and 8 bases from J, the gap between germline ends came to 17 bases. The germline V gene encodes CDR1 SGHTS and CDR2 YDEGEE. The CDR3 is CASSFLRAPPHSPLHF. The CDR3 DNA follows: TGTGCCAGCAGCTTTTTAAGGGCGCCGCCCCATTCACCCCTCCACTTT. Full variable domain (rest looked up from reference TRBV5-8 and TRBJ1-6): EAGVTQSPTHLIKTRGQQATLRCSPISGHTSVYWYQQALGLGLQFLLWYDEGEERNRGNFPPRFSGRQFPNYSSELNVNALELEDSALYLCASSFLRAPPHSPLHFGNGTRLTVT.

This clonotype was detected once. This CDR3 fails to terminate in the conserved phenylalanine or tryptophan, so it likely reflects a read error. The limits of the CDR3 on the DNA are not certain, so only TCRdb's listed CDR3 is given. CDR3 in amino acids: CSARGQAPIPNT. The chain joins TRBV20-1 to TRBJ2-5; the table's D gene call, TRBD1, was not cross checked with the DNA. From its first to its last residue, the CDR3 has 12 amino acids. Germline CDR1 and CDR2: DFQATT and SNEGSKA (reference sequence).

The V and J genes are TRBV6-2 or TRBV6-3 and TRBJ2-7; 10 bases fit TRBD2. The length of the CDR3 is 15 residues. Trimming removed 6 bases from V and 8 bases from J; junction bases left unmatched: 13. Germline V gives CDR1 MNHEY, CDR2 SVGEGT. Written as DNA, the CDR3 is TGTGCCAGCAGCCTCCGGACTAGCGGAAGGGAGCAGCAGTACTTC. This codes for CASSLRTSGREQQYF.

Ten or more counts support this clonotype. The DNA for the CDR3 is TGTGCCAGTACGGGGACTAGCGTTAACAATGAGCAGTTCTTC. This gives the protein CASTGTSVNNEQFF. J is TRBJ2-1 and V is TRBV19; TRBD2 aligns across 10 bases. The CDR3 totals 14 residues. V shed 7 bases, J shed 5 bases, and the junction held 5 bases outside the gene matches. Germline V gene data show CDR1 as LNHDA and CDR2 as SQIVND (reference sequence).

This clonotype was counted at least ten times. The V call is TRBV11-2, the J call TRBJ2-6; 7 nucleotides match TRBD1. The germline V gene has CDR1 SGHAT and CDR2 FQNNGV. The CDR3 sequence is 17 residues long. V was pared by 5 bases and J by 4 bases, with 11 bases of the junction left unmatched. In DNA, the CDR3 is TGTGCCAGCAGCCCGAGAGGGGCACAGGGGGGGGCCAACGTCCTGACTTTC. It yields the protein CASSPRGAQGGANVLTF.

This clonotype was counted at least ten times. The V gene is TRBV9, the J gene TRBJ1-3; weak D call: TRBD1 (5 bases). Per the germline V gene, CDR1 is SGDLS and CDR2 is YYNGEE. There are 16 residues in the CDR3. The V and J ends lost 4 bases and 9 bases respectively, with 23 bases between them. CDR3 residues: CASSPLWGPRRGTIYF. Written as DNA, the CDR3 is TGTGCCAGCAGCCCCCTATGGGGACCCCGAAGGGGCACCATATATTTT.

The chain recombines TRBV7-2 with TRBJ2-2; no definite D call. This CDR3 spans 13 amino acids. Trimming cost V 1 base and J 7 bases, with 7 bases left between them. CDR1 and CDR2 (germline): SGHTA, FQGNSA. The CDR3 DNA sequence: TGTGCCAGCAGCTTAGTCCGAAACGGGGAGCTGTTTTTT. Amino acids: CASSLVRNGELFF.

This clonotype appeared many times. The V gene is TRBV20-1, the J gene TRBJ1-2, with TRBD1 identical over 8 bases. This CDR3 has 12 amino acids. Germline V lookup: CDR1 DFQATT, CDR2 SNEGSKA (reference sequence). V lost 6 bases to trimming and J lost 3 bases; unmatched junction nucleotides: 3. CDR3 protein: CSAGQGDYGYTF. The DNA of the CDR3 is TGCAGTGCCGGACAGGGCGACTATGGCTACACCTTC.

This chain links TRBV9 with TRBJ2-7, with D perhaps TRBD2 (6 bases). The V gene lost 4 bases and the J gene lost 0 bases, with 11 bases spanning the gap. The CDR3 covers 14 residues. Germline lookup yields CDR1 SGDLS and CDR2 YYNGEE. The CDR3 sequence is CASSKSGSSYEQYF. The CDR3 bases are TGTGCCAGCAGCAAAAGCGGGTCCTCCTACGAGCAGTACTTC.

The rearrangement uses TRBV4-2 and TRBJ2-2, with D possibly matching TRBD1 (6 bases). V was cut by 6 bases and J by 8 bases, with 16 bases left in between. The germline V gene encodes CDR1 LGHNA and CDR2 YNFKEQ. The CDR3 has 14 amino acids. The CDR3 reads CASRRNRAVGELFF. In DNA form, the CDR3 reads TGTGCCAGCAGGCGGAACAGGGCTGTAGGGGAGCTGTTTTTT.

This clonotype has at least ten counts. The chain couples TRBV6-5 to TRBJ1-2; D remains unclear. The length of the CDR3 is 13 residues. From germline, CDR1 is MNHEY and CDR2 SVGAGI. Trimming cost V 6 bases and J 9 bases, with 17 bases left between them. CDR3 in amino acids: CASSYDTKRSYTF. CDR3 DNA sequence: TGTGCCAGCAGCTACGACACCAAAAGGAGCTACACCTTC.

CDR3 sequence (DNA): TGTGCCAGCAGGGCTGACAGGGCTGGTTCGCAGTATTTT. Translating gives CASRADRAGSQYF. The chain links TRBV7-8 to TRBJ2-3; 7 bases match TRBD1. V lost 6 bases and J lost 10; bases outside the gene matches: 10. The germline gives CDR1 SGHVS, CDR2 FQNEAQ. This CDR3 region has 13 residues. The whole variable domain, filled in from reference TRBV7-8 and TRBJ2-3, reads GAGVSQSPRYKVAKRGQDVALRCDPISGHVSLFWYQQALGQGPEFLTYFQNEAQLDKSGLPSDRFFAERPEGSVSTLKIQRTQQEDSAVYLCASRADRAGSQYFGPGTRLTVL.

Many counts were recorded for this clonotype. The chain uses TRBV11-3 and TRBJ2-7; tentatively, D is TRBD2 (6 bases). The V gene lost 5 bases and the J gene lost 3 bases, with 11 bases spanning the gap. In germline, CDR1 is SGHNT, CDR2 YENEEA. The CDR3 contains 13 residues. In nucleotides, the CDR3 is TGTGCCAGCAGCCAACCGACTAGCTACGAGCAGTACTTC. Translation: CASSQPTSYEQYF.

This clonotype was counted many times. The junction departs from germline at one end; a sequencing error may be responsible. The chain is built from TRBV7-2 and TRBJ2-5; 8 bases line up with TRBD2. Germline-derived CDR1 and CDR2 are SGHTA and FQGNSA. The CDR3 is 15 residues long. The CDR3 DNA reads TGTGCCAGCAGCTTGGGGATAGCGGGGAAAGAGACCCAGCACTTC. Its protein product is CASSLGIAGKETQHF.

This clonotype was recorded a few times. The J gene is TRBJ2-1, the V gene TRBV6-1; TRBD2 matches 8 bases. CDR1 is MNHNS, CDR2 SASEGT, per germline. V gave up 6 bases and J gave up 0 bases; unmatched junction bases: 4. This CDR3 spans 15 amino acids. CDR3 in amino acids: CASRGGTSSYNEQFF. CDR3 nucleotide sequence: TGTGCCAGCAGGGGGGGGACTAGCTCCTACAATGAGCAGTTCTTC.

The chain employs TRBV27 and TRBJ1-6; 7 nucleotides match TRBD1. The CDR3 contains 13 residues. Germline-derived CDR1 and CDR2 are MNHEY and SMNVEV (reference sequence). The V segment lost 6 bases and the J segment 11 bases; nucleotides outside the gene matches: 7. CDR3 residues: CASSDREGTPLHF. DNA for the CDR3: TGTGCCAGCAGCGACAGGGAAGGAACACCCCTCCACTTT.